This entry lists 15 T cell receptor beta chains sequenced from one sample in a study of T cells expressing NK-cell markers. Each CDR3 protein gets one entry in TCRdb, which reprocessed the 5' RACE reads and gives no DNA. This repertoire includes over 100,000 distinct CDR3 sequences. Sequenced: blood T cells: a sorted CD56 or NKG2C T cell subset, CD4+ or CD8+ T cells, or bulk PBMC T cells (not recorded which). These receptor sequences come from a woman between 18 and 69 years old in good health.

The chain recombines TRBV11-2 with TRBJ2-3; there is no DNA to check the TCRdb D call of TRBD1. CDR3 length: 15 amino acids. Per germline, CDR1 SGHAT and CDR2 FQNNGV. This CDR3 reads CASSLVGGGTDTQYF.

The chain is built from TRBV29-1 and TRBJ2-6; TCRdb gives TRBD1 as the D gene, but with no DNA this cannot be confirmed. Looked up from germline, CDR1 is SQVTM and CDR2 is ANQGSEA. The CDR3 has 15 residues. The CDR3 loop reads CSVELRVSGANVLTF.

The chain links TRBV7-2 to TRBJ1-2; no DNA is available, so the TRBD1 call from TCRdb remains unchecked. This CDR3 spans 15 amino acids. Germline-derived CDR1 and CDR2 are SGHTA and FQGNSA. CDR3 loop: CASSLVTDGHYGYTF.

The chain joins TRBV6-1 to TRBJ2-2; as DNA is missing, the TRBD2 call by TCRdb cannot be tested. There are 15 residues in the CDR3. From germline, CDR1 is MNHNS and CDR2 SASEGT. This CDR3 reads CASSEGGDLTGELFF.

The CDR3 spells CASRGQRRLTDTQYF. The chain joins TRBV6-1 to TRBJ2-3; the D call from TCRdb, TRBD2, cannot be confirmed without DNA. Germline V gives CDR1 MNHNS, CDR2 SASEGT. This CDR3 comprises 15 residues.

V and J are TRBV9 and TRBJ2-2. The CDR3 has 16 amino acids. CDR1 and CDR2 (germline): SGDLS, YYNGEE. CDR3 sequence reads: CASSVGGFPSTGELFF.

This sequence joins TRBV9 and TRBJ1-1. CDR1 is SGDLS, CDR2 YYNGEE, per germline. CDR3 length: 11 amino acids. The CDR3 here is CASSEGGEAFF.

The genes are TRBV20-1 and TRBJ2-1. The CDR3 covers 11 residues. Germline loops: CDR1 DFQATT, CDR2 SNEGSKA (reference sequence). Here the CDR3 reads CSASHDNEQFF.

This chain uses TRBV4-2 with TRBJ2-3; TCRdb's D call, TRBD2, is unchecked because there is no DNA. The CDR3 is 17 amino acids. Germline lookup yields CDR1 LGHNA and CDR2 YNFKEQ. The CDR3 sequence: CASSQLGVAGGPDTQYF.

V and J are TRBV7-9 and TRBJ2-7. Germline V CDR1 and CDR2: SEHNR, FQNEAQ (reference sequence). The CDR3 runs 14 residues. The CDR3 spells CASSLVEDSYEQYF.

The V call is TRBV7-3, the J call TRBJ2-1; TCRdb's D gene call, TRBD2, goes unchecked for lack of DNA. The germline CDR1 and CDR2 sequences are SGHTA and FQGTGA. The CDR3 loop spans 15 amino acids. CDR3 sequence reads: CASSFMDSSYNEQFF.

The chain carries TRBV4-3 and TRBJ2-7. The germline V gene encodes CDR1 LGHNA and CDR2 YSLEER. There are 14 residues in the CDR3. CDR3 sequence reads: CASSQGARSSEQYF.

J is TRBJ1-1 and V is TRBV5-1; with no DNA, the TCRdb D assignment of TRBD1 cannot be verified. Per the germline V gene, CDR1 is SGHRS and CDR2 is YFSETQ. CDR3 length: 14 residues. CDR3 protein: CASSLGGADTEAFF. Full variable domain (rest looked up from reference TRBV5-1 and TRBJ1-1): KAGVTQTPRYLIKTRGQQVTLSCSPISGHRSVSWYQQTPGQGLQFLFEYFSETQRNKGNFPGRFSGRQFSNSRSEMNVSTLELGDSALYLCASSLGGADTEAFFGQGTRLTVV.

The chain links TRBV29-1 to TRBJ2-7; TCRdb designates TRBD1, a call that cannot be tested without DNA. CDR3 length: 15 amino acids. CDR1 is SQVTM, CDR2 ANQGSEA, per germline. This chain's CDR3 is CSVELQGTSSYEQYF.

J is TRBJ2-7 and V is TRBV9; TCRdb's assignment of TRBD1 cannot be checked, as there is no DNA. CDR1 and CDR2 (germline): SGDLS, YYNGEE. The CDR3 contains 14 residues. The CDR3 reads CASSVGQGAYEQYF.